The 32 T cell receptor beta chains given below trace back to one sample, sequenced in a study of CD4 T cells in relation to SARS-CoV-2 and coronaviruses. Repertoires were generated with immunoSEQ multiplex PCR, while TCRdb's copy carries only in-frame clones and drops some. The table records about 22,000 clones, about 70% of them present only once. CD4+ T cells from unexposed donors were obtained before the COVID-19 pandemic (2011-2018). Isolation of CD4+ T cells took place after about 10 days in culture. No antigens are known for them. The specimen was CD4+ T cells from PBMCs, cultured in vitro. These receptor sequences come from a human donor in good health.

This clone has just a few counts. The V call is TRBV2, the J call TRBJ1-1; D is perhaps TRBD1 (6 bases). V gave up 6 bases and J gave up 3 bases, with 11 bases separating them. The CDR3 sequence is 13 residues long. The germline gives CDR1 SNHLY, CDR2 FYNNEI. This CDR3 is CASSGQSHTEAFF. In nucleotides, the CDR3 is TGTGCCAGCAGCGGACAGTCACACACTGAAGCTTTCTTT.

The chain combines TRBV6-1 with TRBJ2-5; tentatively, D is TRBD2 (5 bases). CDR1 MNHNS and CDR2 SASEGT come from the germline V gene. CDR3 length: 14 amino acids. V gave up 2 bases and J gave up 2 bases, with 9 bases separating them. The CDR3 sequence is CASSEIGVQETQYF. The CDR3 DNA reads TGTGCCAGCAGTGAAATCGGGGTACAAGAGACCCAGTACTTC.

This clone was seen more than once but under ten times. The chain couples TRBV5-5 to TRBJ1-1, with TRBD1 as a possible D gene (5 bases). The CDR3 totals 16 residues. The V end lost 1 base, the J end lost 7 bases, and 20 bases lay between the germline ends. The germline V gene has CDR1 SGHKS and CDR2 YYEKEE (reference sequence). Here the CDR3 reads CASSLYFLAQGVEAFF. CDR3 DNA: TGTGCCAGCAGCTTGTACTTCTTGGCTCAGGGAGTTGAAGCTTTCTTT. The full variable domain, completed using reference TRBV5-5 and TRBJ1-1, is DAGVTQSPTHLIKTRGQQVTLRCSPISGHKSVSWYQQVLGQGPQFIFQYYEKEERGRGNFPDRFSARQFPNYSSELNVNALLLGDSALYLCASSLYFLAQGVEAFFGQGTRLTVV.

The chain is built from TRBV6-2 or TRBV6-3 and TRBJ2-4, with D possibly called TRBD1 or TRBD2 (5 bases each). The CDR3 is 14 amino acids. Germline V gene data show CDR1 as MNHEY and CDR2 as SVGEGT. The V end was cut by 4 bases, the J end by 4 bases, with 11 bases between. The DNA for the CDR3 is TGTGCCAGCAGTTCCGGGACGGTTAAAAACATTCAGTACTTC. As protein: CASSSGTVKNIQYF.

This sequence joins TRBV7-2 and TRBJ1-2; the D gene is possibly TRBD1 (5 bases). Trimming shortened V by 1 base and J by 3 bases, and 12 bases separated the two germline ends. The CDR3 consists of 15 residues. Germline assignment: CDR1 SGHTA and CDR2 FQGNSA. Here the CDR3 DNA reads TGTGCCAGCAGCTTAGGGGGGGATGTGGACTATGGCTACACCTTC. Encoded protein: CASSLGGDVDYGYTF. The full variable domain, its missing parts supplied by reference TRBV7-2 and TRBJ1-2, is GAGVSQSPSNKVTEKGKDVELRCDPISGHTALYWYRQSLGQGLEFLIYFQGNSAPDKSGLPSDRFSAERTGGSVSTLTIQRTQQEDSAVYLCASSLGGDVDYGYTFGSGTRLTVV.

This chain uses TRBV27 with TRBJ2-1; D remains ambiguous. Trimming removed 1 base at V and 7 bases at J, with 8 bases between. The germline CDR1 and CDR2 sequences are MNHEY and SMNVEV (reference sequence). CDR3 length equals 13 residues. The CDR3 loop is CASSLFNENEQFF. The CDR3, as DNA: TGTGCCAGCAGTTTATTTAACGAAAATGAGCAGTTCTTC.

This rearrangement joins TRBV14 to TRBJ1-4; D unclear. V lost 1 base, J lost 12 bases, and 15 bases lay in between. The CDR3 consists of 14 residues. Per the germline V gene, CDR1 is SGHDN and CDR2 is FVKESK. Here the CDR3 DNA reads TGTGCCAGCAGCCAAGGGGCAGGTTATGGAGAACTGTTTTTT. Translating it yields CASSQGAGYGELFF. The variable domain in full, completed from reference TRBV14 and TRBJ1-4, reads EAGVTQFPSHSVIEKGQTVTLRCDPISGHDNLYWYRRVMGKEIKFLLHFVKESKQDESGMPNNRFLAERTGGTYSTLKVQPAELEDSGVYFCASSQGAGYGELFFGSGTQLSVL.

This clone showed up just a few times. This chain uses TRBV30 with TRBJ2-7, with 9 bases that match TRBD1. V lost 2 bases to trimming and J lost 1 base; unmatched junction nucleotides: 6. This CDR3 contains 15 residues. The germline V gene has CDR1 GTSNPN and CDR2 SVGIG (reference sequence). The CDR3 nucleotides read TGTGCCTGGAGTATATCCGGGACAGGGTCCTACGAGCAGTACTTC. Its protein product is CAWSISGTGSYEQYF.

V gene TRBV6-2 or TRBV6-3 combines with J gene TRBJ2-7, with TRBD2 identical over 7 bases. This CDR3 contains 13 residues. The trim removed 4 bases at V and 6 bases at J, leaving 6 bases unmatched. Germline loops: CDR1 MNHEY, CDR2 SVGEGT. The CDR3 is CASSWRTRAEQYF. The CDR3 DNA follows: TGTGCCAGCAGTTGGCGGACTAGGGCCGAGCAGTACTTC.

This chain connects TRBV6-5 to TRBJ1-6, with 9 positions matching TRBD1. This CDR3 spans 14 amino acids. Germline lookup yields CDR1 MNHEY and CDR2 SVGAGI. Losses at the gene ends were 4 bases for V and 9 bases for J; bases not matched to a gene: 4. The CDR3 DNA reads TGTGCCAGCAGTTGGGGACAGGGAAGTTCACCCCTCCACTTT. Its protein is CASSWGQGSSPLHF.

The CDR3, as DNA: TGTGCCAGCAGGGGTACAGGGAGAGAGACCCAGTACTTC. Translated, it gives CASRGTGRETQYF. The chain carries TRBV6-5 and TRBJ2-5, with a weak D call TRBD1 (6 bases). CDR1 is MNHEY, CDR2 SVGAGI, per germline. The CDR3 extends over 13 amino acids. V was trimmed by 6 bases and J by 4 bases, leaving 12 bases between them.

The chain uses TRBV11-2 and TRBJ1-6; D unresolved. The ends were cut back, 3 bases at V and 10 bases at J, with 16 bases in the middle. The CDR3 spans 15 residues. Germline CDR1 and CDR2: SGHAT and FQNNGV. The DNA of the CDR3 is TGTGCCAGCAGCTTTCTCCCGCGGGCGGAGTCACCCCTCCACTTT. Translation gives CASSFLPRAESPLHF.

The chain has TRBV4-2 and TRBJ2-2; D is perhaps TRBD1 (6 bases). The CDR3 covers 15 residues. Germline lookup yields CDR1 LGHNA and CDR2 YNFKEQ. V was cut by 0 bases and J by 1 base, with 6 bases left in between. The CDR3 DNA reads TGTGCCAGCAGCCAAGAGACAGGGAACACCGGGGAGCTGTTTTTT. The encoded protein is CASSQETGNTGELFF.

The gene calls are TRBV6-5 and TRBJ1-5, with D possibly matching TRBD1 (5 bases). CDR1 MNHEY and CDR2 SVGAGI come from the germline V gene. V lost 2 bases, J lost 7 bases, and 9 bases lay in between. This CDR3 contains 13 residues. As DNA, the CDR3 is TGTGCCAGCAGTTACAGGGCAGGGCAGCCCCAGCATTTT. Translation gives CASSYRAGQPQHF.

The sample holds a few counts of this clone. The J gene is TRBJ2-2, the V gene TRBV7-2; no firm D call. Trimming shortened V by 2 bases and J by 5 bases, and 9 bases separated the two germline ends. Germline V gene sequence: CDR1 SGHTA, CDR2 FQGNSA. The CDR3 has 14 amino acids. CDR3 sequence: CASSLNHGTGELFF. CDR3 DNA: TGTGCCAGCAGCTTAAACCACGGGACCGGGGAGCTGTTTTTT.

This clone came up a few times. This chain uses TRBV12-5 with TRBJ2-3; 11 bases line up with TRBD2. This CDR3 contains 18 residues. Looked up from germline, CDR1 is LGHNT and CDR2 is FRNRAP. The trim removed 2 bases at V and 2 bases at J, leaving 9 bases unmatched. The chain's CDR3 is CASGLPPKTSGTTDTQYF. The CDR3 DNA sequence: TGTGCTAGTGGTTTGCCACCTAAGACTAGCGGGACCACAGATACGCAGTATTTT.

The chain recombines TRBV4-3 with TRBJ2-7; 11 nucleotides line up with TRBD1. Trimming removed 0 bases from V and 6 bases from J; junction bases left unmatched: 7. Looked up from germline, CDR1 is LGHNA and CDR2 is YSLEER. This CDR3 comprises 16 residues. The CDR3 bases are TGCGCCAGCAGCCAAGAGGCTCAGGACAGGGGGCGCGAGCAGTACTTC. As protein: CASSQEAQDRGREQYF.

The chain employs TRBV6-2 or TRBV6-3 and TRBJ2-7; the match to TRBD2 covers 7 bases. CDR1 and CDR2 (germline): MNHEY, SVGEGT. The CDR3 extends over 18 amino acids. V trimming: 0 bases; J trimming: 0 bases; junction bases outside the gene matches: 11. This chain's CDR3 is CASSYSNLAEISSYEQYF. CDR3 coding DNA: TGTGCCAGCAGTTACTCGAACCTAGCGGAGATTAGCTCCTACGAGCAGTACTTC.

This chain uses TRBV5-1 with TRBJ2-1, with 10 bases fitting TRBD2. This CDR3 has 16 residues. Per the germline V gene, CDR1 is SGHRS and CDR2 is YFSETQ. V lost 4 bases to trimming and J lost 10 bases; unmatched junction nucleotides: 14. This CDR3 is CASSRLSSGGGGEQFF. The CDR3 nucleotides are TGCGCCAGCAGCCGCCTCTCTAGCGGGGGCGGGGGCGAGCAGTTCTTC.

This clone showed up just a few times. The chain recombines TRBV3-1 (or the pseudogene TRBV3-2) with TRBJ1-2, with D unresolved. Per the germline V gene, CDR1 is LGHDT and CDR2 is YNNKEL (reference sequence). The CDR3 is made up of 12 amino acids. Trimming took 4 bases from V and 2 from J, leaving 5 bases between them. The chain's CDR3 is CASSRGNYGYTF. In DNA form, the CDR3 reads TGTGCCAGCAGCCGGGGAAACTATGGCTACACCTTC.

The chain combines TRBV30 with TRBJ2-3; D is ambiguous. Trimming removed 1 base from V and 3 bases from J, with 8 bases in between. CDR1 and CDR2 (germline): GTSNPN, SVGIG (reference sequence). The CDR3 extends over 13 amino acids. CDR3: CAWSGLRTDTQYF. DNA for the CDR3: TGTGCCTGGAGTGGGCTCCGTACAGATACGCAGTATTTT.

The chain joins TRBV7-2 to TRBJ2-7, with 11 bases fitting TRBD1. The CDR3 length is 16 residues. Germline CDR1 is SGHTA and CDR2 is FQGNSA. The V and J ends lost 1 base and 5 bases, in that order; junction bases with no gene match: 7. The DNA of the CDR3 is TGTGCCAGCAGCTTAGGCTTGAGGACAGGGGGCGACGAGCAGTACTTC. This translates into CASSLGLRTGGDEQYF.

This chain links TRBV4-1 with TRBJ1-4, with D possibly matching TRBD1 (6 bases). V lost 0 bases, J lost 0 bases, and 8 bases lay in between. Germline V lookup: CDR1 MGHRA, CDR2 YSYEKL. CDR3 size: 16 residues. The CDR3 is CASSQEWTATNEKLFF. As DNA, the CDR3 is TGCGCCAGCAGCCAAGAATGGACAGCAACTAATGAAAAACTGTTTTTT.

In its sample, this clone was seen a few times. The V call is TRBV12-3 or TRBV12-4, the J call TRBJ2-7, with D possibly matching TRBD1 (5 bases). CDR3 length: 13 amino acids. The V end lost 7 bases, the J end lost 1 base, and 11 bases lay between the germline ends. CDR3 nucleotide sequence: TGTGCCAGCAACCCGACAGTTTCCTACGAGCAGTACTTC. It yields the protein CASNPTVSYEQYF.

V usage is TRBV29-1 and J usage is TRBJ2-1; D is perhaps TRBD2 (8 bases). Germline V CDR1 and CDR2: SQVTM, ANQGSEA. CDR3 length: 14 residues. Between the trimmed V and J ends, which lost 6 bases and 8 bases, there was a span of 20 bases. CDR3 protein: CSVRGGGRIYEQFF. For the CDR3, the DNA is TGCAGCGTCCGAGGGGGCGGGAGGATATATGAGCAGTTCTTC.

CDR3 nucleotides: TGTGCCAGCAGCTTGGGTGGGGCTGGGGCCAACGTCCTGACTTTC. Its protein product is CASSLGGAGANVLTF. This chain uses TRBV5-6 with TRBJ2-6; D is unresolved. Germline V lookup: CDR1 SGHDT, CDR2 YYEEEE. Trimming stripped 0 bases from V and 2 bases from J, with 6 bases between. The CDR3 sequence is 15 residues long.

The chain has TRBV29-1 and TRBJ2-5; 9 nucleotides align to TRBD2. Trimming cost V 6 bases and J 5 bases; bases outside gene matches: 10. This CDR3 has 14 residues. In germline, CDR1 is SQVTM, CDR2 ANQGSEA. The CDR3 reads CSVLGGGVGETQYF. The DNA of the CDR3 is TGCAGCGTCCTGGGCGGGGGGGTCGGTGAGACCCAGTACTTC. The full variable domain, with the rest looked up from reference TRBV29-1 and TRBJ2-5, is SAVISQKPSRDICQRGTSLTIQCQVDSQVTMMFWYRQQPGQSLTLIATANQGSEATYESGFVIDKFPISRPNLTFSTLTVSNMSPEDSSIYLCSVLGGGVGETQYFGPGTRLLVL.

The chain recombines TRBV27 with TRBJ2-1; 8 bases match TRBD2. This CDR3 is built from 15 residues. Germline CDR1 is MNHEY and CDR2 is SMNVEV (reference sequence). After removal of 7 bases from V and 8 bases from J, the junction contained 13 bases not matched to a gene. CDR3 in DNA: TGTGCCAGCAAGCTAGGAGCGGGGGCTCGGGATGAGCAGTTCTTC. Its translation: CASKLGAGARDEQFF.

The table lists this clone with a few counts. V usage is TRBV20-1 and J usage is TRBJ2-5; D is unclear. The CDR3 is 12 amino acids. CDR1 DFQATT and CDR2 SNEGSKA come from the germline V gene (reference sequence). V gave up 3 bases and J gave up 5 bases, with 10 bases separating them. CDR3 sequence reads: CSASLSEETQYF. CDR3 coding DNA: TGCAGTGCTAGTCTCTCAGAGGAGACCCAGTACTTC.

J is TRBJ2-3 and V is TRBV18; tentative D call: TRBD2 (5 bases). CDR3 length: 14 amino acids. Germline loops: CDR1 KGHSH, CDR2 LQKENI. The ends were cut back, 3 bases at V and 2 bases at J, with 9 bases in the middle. The CDR3 nucleotides are TGTGCCAGCTCACCGTCCGGGGACACAGATACGCAGTATTTT. It specifies CASSPSGDTDTQYF.

The chain carries TRBV24-1 and TRBJ2-1; 9 positions match TRBD2. CDR1 is KGHDR and CDR2 is SFDVKD in the germline V gene. The CDR3 extends over 14 amino acids. V trimming: 5 bases; J trimming: 9 bases; junction bases outside the gene matches: 7. The CDR3 DNA reads as TGTGCCACCAGTGCTACGGGACTAGCTGCTGAGCAGTTCTTC. Encoded protein: CATSATGLAAEQFF.

The V gene is TRBV6-5, the J gene TRBJ2-3, with TRBD2 identical over 7 bases. This CDR3 comprises 14 residues. Looked up from germline, CDR1 is MNHEY and CDR2 is SVGAGI. Unmatched junction bases numbered 1, after V lost 2 bases and J lost 2 bases. CDR3: CASSYGGVTDTQYF. Here the CDR3 DNA reads TGTGCCAGCAGTTACGGGGGGGTCACAGATACGCAGTATTTT.